Listed below are T cell receptor beta chains from one sample, sequenced in a study of cytomegalovirus exposure and HLA in healthy donors. Sequencing was performed with immunoSEQ multiplex PCR; in TCRdb, only in-frame clones are kept and a portion is missing. The sample has roughly 150,000 clones, roughly 77% seen once. The sequencing input was PBMCs. Receptors originate from a man aged 18 to 29 in good health and CMV-seropositive. The CDR3 runs from the conserved cysteine through the conserved F or W. Fields, in order: V gene, J gene, clone size, D gene, CDR3 DNA, CDR3 protein. A D gene is named only where the DNA matches it firmly. Part of the rows lack a size; the others show once, few, many or a class for expanded clones.

V: TRBV4-1
J: TRBJ1-1
size: -
D: -
DNA: TGCGCCAGCAGCCAAGTAGAGGCGAGGTTAGAAGCTTTCTTT
CDR3: CASSQVEARLEAFF

V: TRBV6-1
J: TRBJ2-1
size: -
D: -
DNA: TGTGCCAGCAGTGAGGTAGTGGCCCCTGGGGCTGAGCAGTTCTTC
CDR3: CASSEVVAPGAEQFF

V: TRBV30
J: TRBJ1-5
size: -
D: -
DNA: TGTGCCTGGAGTGTTCTAGATAGTCAGCCCCAGCATTTT
CDR3: CAWSVLDSQPQHF

V: TRBV18
J: TRBJ2-1
size: -
D: TRBD2
DNA: TGTGCCAGCTCACCACCGCTAGCGGGAGGCCCAAGGGAGCAGTTCTTC
CDR3: CASSPPLAGGPREQFF

V: TRBV27
J: TRBJ2-1
size: -
D: TRBD2
DNA: TGTGCCAGCAGTTTGGGGCGGGAGCCAAGCTCCTACAATGAGCAGTTCTTC
CDR3: CASSLGREPSSYNEQFF

V: TRBV6-1
J: TRBJ2-5
size: -
D: -
DNA: TGTGCCAGCAGTGAAGTGGCAGAACAAGAGACCCAGTACTTC
CDR3: CASSEVAEQETQYF

V: TRBV28
J: TRBJ2-7
size: once
D: TRBD1
DNA: TGTGCCAGCAGTTTGGTGGACAGGGATTCCTACGAGCAGTACTTC
CDR3: CASSLVDRDSYEQYF

V: TRBV6-1
J: TRBJ2-3
size: -
D: -
DNA: TGTGCCAGCAGTGTAAATCAACTAGGAGATACGCAGTATTTT
CDR3: CASSVNQLGDTQYF

V: TRBV18
J: TRBJ2-7
size: -
D: TRBD2
DNA: TGTGCCAGCTCACGGGAGGGGGAGCAGTACTTC
CDR3: CASSREGEQYF

V: TRBV4-2
J: TRBJ2-7
size: -
D: TRBD2
DNA: TGTGCCAGCAGCCAAGTGGGACTAGCGGGAGACTCCGAGCAGTACTTC
CDR3: CASSQVGLAGDSEQYF

V: TRBV7-9
J: TRBJ1-1
size: -
D: -
DNA: TGTGCCAGCAGCTTTTGGGTTGGCGGGCCCCTCTCTGAAGCTTTCTTT
CDR3: CASSFWVGGPLSEAFF

V: TRBV18
J: TRBJ2-7
size: -
D: TRBD2
DNA: TGTGCCAGCTCACCGGAGACTAGCGGCTACGAGCAGTACTTC
CDR3: CASSPETSGYEQYF

V: TRBV6-1
J: TRBJ1-4
size: few
D: -
DNA: TGTGCCAGCAGTGATCAGGCGGGGCACAATGAAAAACTGTTTTTT
CDR3: CASSDQAGHNEKLFF

V: TRBV30
J: TRBJ1-4
size: once
D: -
DNA: TGTGCCTGGAGTGAGGGGGAAAAACTGTTTTTT
CDR3: CAWSEGEKLFF

V: TRBV27
J: TRBJ2-2
size: -
D: -
DNA: TGTGCCAGCAGTTTATCGCTTTTTAGTACCCGGGAGCTGTTTTTT
CDR3: CASSLSLFSTRELFF

V: TRBV11-1
J: TRBJ2-7
size: few
D: -
DNA: TGTGCCAGCAGCCCGGACATCCGCTCCTACGAGCAGTACTTC
CDR3: CASSPDIRSYEQYF

V: TRBV10-3
J: TRBJ2-7
size: -
D: -
DNA: TGTGCCATCAGTTCGATAGGGGGGGGCGACGAGCAGTACTTC
CDR3: CAISSIGGGDEQYF

V: TRBV7-9
J: TRBJ1-2
size: -
D: -
DNA: TGTGCCAGCAGCCAAATTCATGAGACTTATGGCTACACCTTC
CDR3: CASSQIHETYGYTF